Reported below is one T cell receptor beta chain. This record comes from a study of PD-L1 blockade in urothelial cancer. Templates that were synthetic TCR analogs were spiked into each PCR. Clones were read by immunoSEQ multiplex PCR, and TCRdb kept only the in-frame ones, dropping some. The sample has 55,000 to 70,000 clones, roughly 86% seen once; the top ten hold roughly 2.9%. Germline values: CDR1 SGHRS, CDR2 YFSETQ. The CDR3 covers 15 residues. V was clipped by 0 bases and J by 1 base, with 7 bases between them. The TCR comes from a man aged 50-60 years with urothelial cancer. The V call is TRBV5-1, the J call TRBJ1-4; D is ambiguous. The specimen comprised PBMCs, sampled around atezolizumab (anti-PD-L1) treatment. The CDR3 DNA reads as TGCGCCAGCAGCTTGGACGGGGTAACTAATGAAAAACTGTTTTTT. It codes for CASSLDGVTNEKLFF.